Given below is one TCR beta chain in context. The antigen is undetermined. With 60 Vbeta and 13 Jbeta primers, the PCR was carried out. Generated by immunoSEQ multiplex PCR, the TCRdb table keeps only in-frame clones and is missing some. The table shows 70,000 to 80,000 clones, with around 80% occurring only once. Donors sampled were nominally healthy, though unrecorded immune exposures were likely. The sample is drawn from a study of cytomegalovirus exposure and HLA in healthy donors. General observations from the study: The study carried out a later analysis of TCR beta sequences. It associated roughly 17,000 of them with specific HLA alleles at a false discovery rate of 0.05. Earlier results showed most TCR beta V segments being productive about 90% or about 30% of the time.

This CDR3 is 14 amino acids long. J gave up 7 bases and V 3 bases, and 4 bases lay outside the gene matches. The germline V gene has CDR1 SGHTS and CDR2 YDEGEE. The chain uses TRBV5-8 and TRBJ2-7; 13 bases line up with TRBD2. Sequencing was carried out using PBMCs. This TCR was recovered from a young man in good health and CMV-seronegative. CDR3 loop: CASSSSGLAGEQYF. In nucleotides, the CDR3 is TGTGCCAGCAGCTCTTCGGGACTAGCGGGGGAGCAGTACTTC.